Sequencing of this TCR beta chain was carried out in a study of OX40 agonist ivuxolimab in advanced cancers. The method was immunoSEQ multiplex PCR; TCRdb's version includes in-frame clones alone and lacks a portion of them. The sample gives under 80,000 clones, around nine tenths of which show up once; roughly 0.79% is in the top ten. Germline CDR1 and CDR2: SGHAT and FQNNGV. The CDR3 is 16 amino acids. Unmatched junction bases numbered 9, after V lost 5 bases and J lost 3 bases. This sequence originates from an adult with an advanced solid tumor such as melanoma, head and neck, liver or kidney cancer. Sample: CD4+ or CD8+ T cells sorted from blood, taken in a trial of the OX40 agonist ivuxolimab. The V gene is TRBV11-2, the J gene TRBJ2-3; 9 bases match TRBD1. The CDR3 protein is CASSTTGGALTDTQYF. The DNA of the CDR3 is TGTGCCAGCAGCACCACAGGGGGCGCATTGACAGATACGCAGTATTTT.